The text below deals with one T cell receptor (beta chain). Its antigen is unidentified. The sample originates from a study of blood T cells in healthy people across ages. The study, taken as a whole, reports: Unknown donor CMV status possibly confounded expanded clonotype changes. Estimates based on one million T cells were treated as lower bounds.

Each donor was a healthy Caucasian individual from Russia, aged about 6 to 100. With a J-beta primer mix and a sample-barcoded 5' primer, a second PCR ran about 7 to 12 cycles. A tag from a template-switch adaptor with 12 random nucleotides marked each cDNA molecule. TCRdb passed the 5' RACE reads through MiXCR, listing each CDR3 protein once. The repertoire holds roughly 800,000 distinct CDR3 sequences, with 58% as singletons. With 0 bases clipped from V and 5 bases from J, the junction kept 7 bases outside the gene matches. Germline lookup yields CDR1 SGHNT and CDR2 YYREEE (reference sequence). This CDR3 region has 16 residues.

This sequence originates from a man aged 30 to 45 in good health. V gene TRBV5-4 combines with J gene TRBJ2-3; 9 bases line up with TRBD2. The sample consisted of blood. This CDR3 is CASSLDASGNGDTQYF. In nucleotides, the CDR3 is TGTGCCAGCAGCTTGGACGCTAGCGGGAATGGAGATACGCAGTATTTT.